This TCR beta chain is drawn from a study of blood T cell repertoires in COVID-19. Here immunoSEQ multiplex PCR was the method, and the copy in TCRdb shows in-frame clones only, minus some. The sample holds around 140,000 clones; about 70% are singletons and the top ten take 1.9%. Trimming took off 1 base at V and 3 bases at J, with 15 bases between the two ends. Looked up from germline, CDR1 is MGHDK and CDR2 is SYGVNS. This CDR3 comprises 16 residues. Sequenced input: peripheral blood. The rearrangement joins TRBV25-1 to TRBJ2-5; weak D call: TRBD2 (7 bases). The receptor's source is a woman aged 70-85 years with acute or convalescent COVID-19. The CDR3: CASSELQGAGKETQYF. The CDR3 bases are TGTGCCAGCAGTGAATTACAGGGAGCGGGGAAAGAGACCCAGTACTTC.